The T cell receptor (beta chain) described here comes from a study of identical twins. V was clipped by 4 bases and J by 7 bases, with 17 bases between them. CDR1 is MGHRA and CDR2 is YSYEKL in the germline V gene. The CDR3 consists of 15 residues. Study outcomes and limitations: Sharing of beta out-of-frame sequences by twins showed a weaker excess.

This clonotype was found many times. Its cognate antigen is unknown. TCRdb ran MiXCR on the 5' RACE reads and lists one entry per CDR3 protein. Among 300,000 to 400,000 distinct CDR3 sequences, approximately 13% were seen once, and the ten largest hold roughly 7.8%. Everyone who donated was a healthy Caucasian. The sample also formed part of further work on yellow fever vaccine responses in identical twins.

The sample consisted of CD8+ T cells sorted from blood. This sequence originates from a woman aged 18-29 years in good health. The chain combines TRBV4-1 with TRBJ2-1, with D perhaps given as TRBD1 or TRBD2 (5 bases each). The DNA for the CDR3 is TGCGCCAGCAGCCGTAGTAGCGCACCAGGGAATGAGCAGTTCTTC. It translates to CASSRSSAPGNEQFF.